This is a list of T cell receptor beta chains from one sample in a study of blood T cell repertoires in COVID-19. Only in-frame clones appear in the TCRdb table, and some are missing; sequencing was by immunoSEQ multiplex PCR. The sample holds approximately 180,000 clones, about 90% seen once. Sequencing was carried out using peripheral blood. Receptors were obtained from a man aged 40-49 years with active or convalescent COVID-19. CDR3s include the opening cysteine and the closing phenylalanine or tryptophan. The D gene is left open where the match is weak. Rows may omit the clone size; those that give it use once, few, many or a size class.

>NA|TRBV6-6|NA|TRBJ1-4
CASSYSTGINEKLFF
TGTGCCAGCAGTTACTCCACAGGGATTAATGAAAAACTGTTTTTT
>NA|TRBV7-2|NA|TRBJ1-3
CASSLVSLNSGNTIYF
TGTGCCAGCAGCTTAGTTTCGCTAAACTCTGGAAACACCATATATTTT
>NA|TRBV9|NA|TRBJ1-2
CASSVGHGDYGYTF
TGTGCCAGCAGCGTAGGCCACGGGGACTATGGCTACACCTTC
>NA|TRBV28|NA|TRBJ1-4
CASWKRVGEKLFF
TGTGCCAGCTGGAAACGGGTGGGTGAAAAACTGTTTTTT
>NA|TRBV15|TRBD1|TRBJ2-7
CATVIRQGAYEQYF
TGTGCCACCGTGATTAGACAGGGGGCGTACGAGCAGTACTTC
>once|TRBV27|NA|TRBJ2-7
CASSPLGGLREQYF
TGTGCCAGCAGTCCCCTCGGGGGGCTGAGGGAGCAGTACTTC
>NA|TRBV4-2|NA|TRBJ1-1
CASSQPNLDTEAFF
TGTGCCAGCAGCCAGCCTAACCTGGACACTGAAGCTTTCTTT
>NA|TRBV7-8|NA|TRBJ1-3
CASSLFRDYISAGNTIYF
TGTGCCAGCAGCTTATTCCGGGACTACATAAGCGCTGGAAACACCATATATTTT
>NA|TRBV9|NA|TRBJ1-5
CASSVGGGGGQPQHF
TGTGCCAGCAGCGTAGGGGGAGGGGGAGGTCAGCCCCAGCATTTT
>NA|TRBV5-8|NA|TRBJ2-6
CASSPGTSGANVLTF
TGTGCCAGCAGCCCAGGGACTTCTGGGGCCAACGTCCTGACTTTC
>NA|TRBV7-9|TRBD1|TRBJ1-2
CASSPDRGQIYGYTF
TGTGCCAGCAGCCCGGACAGGGGACAGATCTATGGCTACACCTTC
>NA|TRBV6-5|TRBD2|TRBJ2-2
CASSWLAGYTGELFF
TGTGCCAGCAGTTGGCTAGCGGGGTATACCGGGGAGCTGTTTTTT
>NA|TRBV7-3|NA|TRBJ2-5
CASSLNQRETQYF
TGTGCCAGCAGCTTAAACCAGCGGGAGACCCAGTACTTC
>NA|TRBV9|NA|TRBJ1-3
CASSAAANSGNTIYF
TGTGCCAGCAGCGCGGCGGCCAACTCTGGAAACACCATATATTTT
>NA|TRBV3-1/TRBV3-2|NA|TRBJ1-1
CASRGGNTEAFF
TGTGCCAGTAGGGGGGGTAACACTGAAGCTTTCTTT
>once|TRBV7-3|NA|TRBJ1-3
CASSLSGRAGNTIYF
TGTGCCAGCAGCTTAAGTGGCAGGGCCGGAAACACCATATATTTT
>NA|TRBV6-1|NA|TRBJ1-5
CASSVDTGGGQPQHF
TGTGCCAGCAGTGTTGACACCGGCGGAGGACAGCCCCAGCATTTT
>NA|TRBV19|TRBD1|TRBJ1-1
CASSNRDRVTNEAFF
TGTGCCAGTAGCAACCGGGACAGGGTGACGAATGAAGCTTTCTTT
>NA|TRBV5-6|TRBD1|TRBJ1-1
CASSLRGQLNTEAFF
TGTGCCAGCAGCTTGCGGGGACAGCTGAACACTGAAGCTTTCTTT
>many|TRBV15|NA|TRBJ1-5
CATSRDPGSGQPQHF
TGTGCCACCAGCAGAGATCCGGGGTCGGGTCAGCCCCAGCATTTT
>NA|TRBV19|TRBD1|TRBJ1-2
CASRSGQGGLYTF
TGTGCCAGCCGATCAGGACAGGGGGGCCTCTACACCTTC
>NA|TRBV4-2|TRBD1|TRBJ1-1
CASSPSGQGVGVGTEAFF
TGTGCCAGCAGCCCGTCGGGACAGGGGGTAGGTGTGGGCACTGAAGCTTTCTTT
>NA|TRBV9|NA|TRBJ2-3
CASSVGTRGDGTQYF
TGTGCCAGCAGCGTCGGGACAAGGGGAGATGGTACGCAGTATTTT
>NA|TRBV19|TRBD1|TRBJ1-2
CASSTPGQGECYTF
TGTGCCAGTAGTACCCCGGGACAGGGGGAGTGCTACACCTTC
>NA|TRBV7-9|TRBD1|TRBJ1-2
CASSQTDRGLGGYTF
TGTGCCAGCAGCCAAACGGACAGGGGGCTTGGTGGCTACACCTTC
>NA|TRBV12-3/TRBV12-4|NA|TRBJ1-1
CASSPQVYTEAFF
TGTGCCAGCAGTCCCCAGGTATACACTGAAGCTTTCTTT
>NA|TRBV25-1|NA|TRBJ1-1
CASREGNTEAFF
TGTGCCAGCAGGGAGGGGAACACTGAAGCTTTCTTT
>NA|TRBV19|NA|TRBJ1-2
CASIREGYGYTF
TGTGCCAGTATCAGGGAGGGCTATGGCTACACCTTC
>NA|TRBV7-2|NA|TRBJ2-7
CASSLQEGAYEQYF
TGTGCCAGCAGCTTACAGGAGGGCGCCTACGAGCAGTACTTC
>NA|TRBV10-2|NA|TRBJ2-5
CASSGQQLGETQYF
TGCGCCAGCAGTGGACAGCAATTAGGGGAGACCCAGTACTTC
>NA|TRBV3-1/TRBV3-2|TRBD2|TRBJ2-7
CASSQDLGGGSYEQYF
TGTGCCAGCAGCCAAGATCTGGGGGGGGGATCCTACGAGCAGTACTTC
>few|TRBV7-2|NA|TRBJ2-5
CASSLSQGTKTQYF
TGTGCCAGCAGCTTATCTCAGGGAACGAAGACCCAGTACTTC
>NA|TRBV6-1|TRBD1|TRBJ2-1
CASSKDRGPLLYNEQFF
TGTGCCAGCAGTAAAGACAGGGGGCCCCTCCTCTACAATGAGCAGTTCTTC
>NA|TRBV6-5|TRBD1|TRBJ1-6
CASTIGTVNSPLHF
TGTGCCAGCACTATCGGGACAGTTAATTCACCCCTCCACTTT
>once|TRBV5-5|NA|TRBJ2-7
CASSPDSTLLRGQYF
TGTGCCAGCAGTCCGGACAGTACTCTCCTACGTGGGCAGTACTTC
>once|TRBV6-4|TRBD2|TRBJ2-7
CARGPGGLCSYEQYF
TGTGCCAGGGGGCCGGGGGGGCTGTGCTCCTACGAGCAGTACTTC
>NA|TRBV11-2|NA|TRBJ1-1
CASSFGAIRGGTEAFF
TGTGCCAGCAGCTTCGGGGCCATCAGGGGTGGCACTGAAGCTTTCTTT
>once|TRBV7-9|NA|TRBJ1-2
CASSLGPGSTNYGYTF
TGTGCCAGCAGCTTGGGGCCAGGGTCCACTAACTATGGCTACACCTTC
>NA|TRBV11-2|NA|TRBJ1-5
CASSWGGGTEPQHF
TGTGCCAGCAGCTGGGGAGGGGGTACAGAGCCCCAGCATTTT
>NA|TRBV10-3|NA|TRBJ2-1
CAISVEGVNEQFF
TGTGCCATCAGTGTCGAGGGTGTAAATGAGCAGTTCTTC
>NA|TRBV28|TRBD2|TRBJ2-2
CASSSRTSGNTGELFF
TGTGCCAGCAGTTCGAGGACTAGCGGGAACACCGGGGAGCTGTTTTTT
>NA|TRBV28|TRBD1|TRBJ1-5
CASSSQLQGLGANQPQHF
TGTGCCAGCAGTTCCCAATTACAGGGGTTGGGGGCAAATCAGCCCCAGCATTTT
>few|TRBV5-1|NA|TRBJ1-2
CASRLSQGTDYGYTF
TGCGCCAGCAGATTATCACAGGGTACGGACTATGGCTACACCTTC
>few|TRBV30|NA|TRBJ1-4
CAWRAGGEKLFF
TGTGCCTGGAGGGCGGGAGGTGAAAAACTGTTTTTT
>NA|TRBV10-2|NA|TRBJ2-1
CASSGQDEQFF
TGCGCCAGCAGTGGTCAGGATGAGCAGTTCTTC
>NA|TRBV13|TRBD2|TRBJ2-5
CASSSKKGGTSPLQETQYF
TGTGCCAGCAGCTCCAAAAAAGGGGGGACTAGCCCACTTCAAGAGACCCAGTACTTC
>NA|TRBV7-2|NA|TRBJ1-1
CASSLVAVNTEAFF
TGTGCCAGCAGCTTAGTGGCGGTGAACACTGAAGCTTTCTTT
>many|TRBV11-2|NA|TRBJ2-2
CASSSPGTDRRELFF
TGTGCCAGCAGCTCACCCGGGACTGATCGCCGGGAGCTGTTTTTT
>NA|TRBV9|TRBD1|TRBJ2-7
CASSVAGDRAYEQYF
TGTGCCAGCAGCGTAGCCGGGGACAGGGCCTACGAGCAGTACTTC
>NA|TRBV4-1|NA|TRBJ2-5
CASSQEARPSQETQYF
TGCGCCAGCAGCCAAGAGGCCAGGCCATCCCAAGAGACCCAGTACTTC
>once|TRBV19|NA|TRBJ1-2
CASSLHGQNYYGYTF
TGTGCCAGTAGCCTCCACGGACAGAACTACTATGGCTACACCTTC
>many|TRBV29-1|NA|TRBJ2-5
CSVEDHLWETQYF
TGCAGCGTTGAAGATCACTTGTGGGAGACCCAGTACTTC
>NA|TRBV4-1|TRBD1|TRBJ1-3
CASSLSEGTANSGNTIYF
TGCGCCAGCAGCTTGAGTGAAGGGACAGCGAACTCTGGAAACACCATATATTTT
>NA|TRBV7-9|TRBD1|TRBJ1-3
CASSPPWTGLKDTIYF
TGTGCCAGCAGCCCGCCCTGGACAGGGTTGAAGGACACCATATATTTT
>once|TRBV5-4|NA|TRBJ2-2
CASSGLAQNTGELFF
TGTGCCAGCAGCGGGCTAGCCCAGAACACCGGGGAGCTGTTTTTT
>NA|TRBV6-6|NA|TRBJ2-3
CASKGGGAQDTQYF
TGTGCCAGCAAGGGAGGGGGGGCCCAGGATACGCAGTATTTT
>NA|TRBV6-5|NA|TRBJ2-7
CASTSHPTYEQYF
TGTGCCAGTACTTCTCATCCTACCTACGAGCAGTACTTC
>NA|TRBV11-2|TRBD1|TRBJ1-2
CASSLASGGSPNYGYTF
TGTGCCAGCAGCTTAGCCTCAGGGGGTTCTCCTAACTATGGCTACACCTTC
>NA|TRBV6-5|TRBD1|TRBJ1-1
CASSYTGDEAFF
TGTGCCAGCAGTTATACAGGGGATGAAGCTTTCTTT
>NA|TRBV6-1|NA|TRBJ1-1
CASSEAGRIEAFF
TGTGCCAGCAGTGAAGCGGGGAGAATCGAAGCTTTCTTT